This T cell receptor (beta chain) was sequenced during a study of PD-L1 blockade in urothelial cancer. On the study more broadly: Blood yielded a median of around 150,000 T cells per sample. Study outcomes and limitations: Clones that were tumor-associated expanded more in the blood of durable-benefit patients at 3 weeks. Improved survival was predicted by pretreatment blood TCR clonality below the median.

Patients suffered from locally advanced or metastatic urothelial carcinoma. A word on this clone: Its target is not known.

Libraries were prepared by immunoSEQ multiplex PCR; TCRdb keeps only in-frame clonotypes and omits some of them. Among around 32,000 clones, around 86% were seen once, and the ten largest hold 3.7%. The germline V gene encodes CDR1 SGHTA and CDR2 FQGNSA. The V end was cut by 0 bases, the J end by 4 bases, with 13 bases between. The CDR3 covers 16 residues. The source material was PBMCs, sampled around atezolizumab (anti-PD-L1) treatment. The V call is TRBV7-2, the J call TRBJ2-1, with a possible D match to TRBD2 (6 bases). The TCR comes from a middle-aged man with urothelial cancer. As DNA, the CDR3 is TGTGCCAGCAGCTTAGCGGGACTCTGGGGGTACAATGAGCAGTTCTTC. Translated: CASSLAGLWGYNEQFF.